The entry that follows covers one TCR beta chain sequence. In the original analysis: Reference gene primer amplification gave estimated nucleated cell counts. Sequenced by immunoSEQ multiplex PCR; TCRdb stores in-frame clones only, minus some. That table gives V, J and clone size, and the DNA gave D and trimming. The repertoire holds roughly 130,000 clones, with approximately 81% as singletons. There are 13 residues in the CDR3. Trimming took 4 bases from V and 4 from J, leaving 8 bases between them. Germline lookup yields CDR1 MNHEY and CDR2 SMNVEV (reference sequence). The data belong to a study of blood T cell repertoires in COVID-19. Study information: From the United States, Italy and Spain came samples of acute and convalescent COVID-19. T cells, B-cell-depleted T cells, or PBMCs provided the cDNA or gDNA that served as material.

What was sequenced was peripheral blood. The receptor was derived from a woman aged 25 to 39 who had recovered from COVID-19. The chain combines TRBV27 with TRBJ1-5; D remains unclear. CDR3 residues: CASSYGQNQPQHF. CDR3 in DNA: TGTGCCAGCAGTTATGGGCAAAATCAGCCCCAGCATTTT.